A selection of T cell receptor beta chains follows, all from one sample in a study of CD8 T cells in ankylosing spondylitis. TCRdb used MiXCR to reprocess the 5' RACE reads, holding one entry per CDR3 protein. The sample lists over 600,000 distinct CDR3 sequences, around a fifth occurring once. Sequenced material: blood, either unsorted or a sorted T cell fraction (not recorded which). These receptors were collected from a male donor with ankylosing spondylitis. CDR3s leave out the opening cysteine and the closing phenylalanine or tryptophan. A D gene is named only where the DNA matches it firmly. Clone size appears in some rows only: once, few, many, or a class for an expanded clone.

cdr3_aa clone_size v_call d_call
ATSREVAGYEQY few TRBV15 TRBD2
ASSLDQKAF few TRBV11-2 .
ASSLGRELLSYEQY few TRBV7-9 TRBD2
ASSKDRGYYGYT few TRBV5-1 TRBD1
ASSFRTQGEKLF . TRBV28 .
ASSSIQATNTEAF . TRBV27 .
ASSLALAGVEKLF . TRBV7-2 .
ASSLGPIHEQF . TRBV28 .
SALSNEASGYNEQF few TRBV20-1 TRBD2
ASSPSMRWGYT . TRBV27 .
ASSAGSPQEKLF . TRBV6-1 .
SARTANYGYT few TRBV20-1 .
ASTQQGPGRGGYT few TRBV3-1 .
ASSYSGIPPEAF . TRBV6-5 .
ASSLSRKDTQY . TRBV5-6 .
SVERGTEETQY few TRBV29-1 .
ASSQMGQTSPLH few TRBV3-1 TRBD1
SAGGAARYQPQH . TRBV20-1 .
ASSPDREDQPQH few TRBV7-9 TRBD1
ATSPARTNTGELF many TRBV24-1 .
ASTLSGGTYEQY many TRBV5-1 TRBD2
ASSQVWTSGSQETQY medium-sized TRBV3-1 TRBD2
ASSPRRDINEQF . TRBV28 .
AISDRGFSYEQY . TRBV10-3 .
ASSQDLDGELF few TRBV4-3 .
ASTATGGRGNTIY . TRBV28 TRBD1
ASSQVRAHEQY . TRBV3-1 .
ASSPSSGLAGVEQY . TRBV11-3 TRBD2
ASRPGTSGRYEQF . TRBV27 TRBD2
ASSLGQAATDTQY . TRBV5-6 TRBD1
ASAGFYQETQY . TRBV6-6 .
ASSLFQGAPYEQY . TRBV5-5 TRBD1
ASSATGEGTGQY . TRBV7-2 TRBD2
ASSPGDRGRGNTEAF . TRBV7-9 TRBD1
ASLAGPTDTQY few TRBV5-1 TRBD2
ASSPGQGERPQH few TRBV18 TRBD1
ASSQFAGGSYNEQF . TRBV14 TRBD2
ASSSGGPAGGTTDTQY . TRBV5-1 TRBD2
ASSQDRLGYVNSPFSYNEQF many TRBV4-1 .
SANRGHEAF . TRBV20-1 TRBD1
ASIGGGTGELF . TRBV2 .
ASSQAASGYYEQY . TRBV4-1 TRBD2
ASSQGAHEQY . TRBV12-3/TRBV12-4 TRBD1
ASSPSWDSTNYGYT . TRBV18 TRBD1
ASSLAQGIGYEQY . TRBV5-1 .
ATSLGGTGELF many TRBV24-1 .
SVAGTGSPNEQF . TRBV29-1 TRBD1